This T cell receptor beta chain was documented in a study of shared clonotypes between healthy human individuals. Genomic DNA per cell subset filled all wells of several immunoSEQ plates. TCRdb's table, derived via immunoSEQ multiplex PCR, lists solely in-frame clones and lacks some. The sample comprises about 490,000 clones, about 82% of which are singletons, and around 13% rests with the top ten. Broader study findings: Donors were few, which limited the genetic and exposure-history diversity represented. Among donors, clonotype sharing was expected to be affected by sequencing depth.

As for this clone: Its antigen remains unknown.

Germline lookup yields CDR1 SGHRS and CDR2 YFSETQ. The CDR3 consists of 15 residues. V lost 0 bases and J lost 0, with 9 bases in between. This TCR came from a woman aged 40 to 50 in good health. Some clones in this sample may be carry-over from other donors' samples. This chain connects TRBV5-1 to TRBJ2-5; D call uncertain. The material sequenced was PBMCs. In DNA, the CDR3 is TGCGCCAGCAGCTTGGAATTAGCTTACCAAGAGACCCAGTACTTC. Translating it yields CASSLELAYQETQYF.